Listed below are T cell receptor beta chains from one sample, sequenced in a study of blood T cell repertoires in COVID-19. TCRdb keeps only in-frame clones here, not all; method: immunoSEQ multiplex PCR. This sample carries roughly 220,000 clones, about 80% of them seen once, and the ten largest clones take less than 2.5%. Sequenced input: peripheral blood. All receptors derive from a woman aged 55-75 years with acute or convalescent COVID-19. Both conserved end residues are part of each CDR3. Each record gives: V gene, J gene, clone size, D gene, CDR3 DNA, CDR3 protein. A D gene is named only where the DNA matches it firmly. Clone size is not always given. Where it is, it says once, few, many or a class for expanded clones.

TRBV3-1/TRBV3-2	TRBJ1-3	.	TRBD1	TGTGCCAGCAGGCCTCCTACAGGGGCCAGACCTAACTCTGGAAACACCATATATTTT	CASRPPTGARPNSGNTIYF
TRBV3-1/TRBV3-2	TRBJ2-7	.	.	TGTGCCAGCAGCCAAGGCCACGGAGGGCCCTACGAGCAGTACTTC	CASSQGHGGPYEQYF
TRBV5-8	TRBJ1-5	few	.	TGTGCCAGCAGCTTGGGTATAAATCAGCCCCAGCATTTT	CASSLGINQPQHF
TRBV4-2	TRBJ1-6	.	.	TGTGCCAGCAGCCAAGTCCCCCTCGCGGGCCCCAATTCACCCCTCCACTTT	CASSQVPLAGPNSPLHF
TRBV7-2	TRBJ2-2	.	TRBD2	TGTGCCAGCAGCTTAGTAGCGGGGGTGGACACCGGGGAGCTGTTTTTT	CASSLVAGVDTGELFF
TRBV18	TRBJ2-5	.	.	TGTGCCAGCTCGCCAGGAGGGACGGGGGAGACCCAGTACTTC	CASSPGGTGETQYF
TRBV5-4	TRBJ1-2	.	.	TGTGCCAGCAGCCGGGGTCTACAGCCCGACTATGGCTACACCTTC	CASSRGLQPDYGYTF
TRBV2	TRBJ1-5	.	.	TGTGCCAGCAGTGTCGGGCCAGGCGGGGATCAGCCCCAGCATTTT	CASSVGPGGDQPQHF
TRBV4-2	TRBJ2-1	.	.	TGTGCCAGCAGCCAAGAAAAGACAGGCTCTTCCTACAATGAGCAGTTCTTC	CASSQEKTGSSYNEQFF
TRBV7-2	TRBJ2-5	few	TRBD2	TGTGCCAGCAGCCCTAGGAGGGCTACTAGCGGCTACCAAGAGACCCAGTACTTC	CASSPRRATSGYQETQYF
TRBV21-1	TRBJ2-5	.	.	TGTGCCAGCACCAGGCCGGGTCTCCGGGGGGACAGGGTGGAGACCCAGTACTTC	CASTRPGLRGDRVETQYF
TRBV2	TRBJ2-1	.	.	TGTGCCAGCAGGGAGAGGAAAAGCTCCTACAATGAGCAGTTCTTC	CASRERKSSYNEQFF
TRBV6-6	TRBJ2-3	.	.	TGTGCCAGCGGCCGAACAGATACGCAGTATTTT	CASGRTDTQYF
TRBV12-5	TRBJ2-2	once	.	TGTGCTAGTGGTTTGATGCTAGCGCGGGGTGACGGGGAGCTGTTTTTT	CASGLMLARGDGELFF
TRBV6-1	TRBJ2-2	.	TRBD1	TGTGCCAGCAGTGAAGCCCAGCTAGCTTGGACAGGCCCCCTTGGGGAGCTGTTTTTT	CASSEAQLAWTGPLGELFF
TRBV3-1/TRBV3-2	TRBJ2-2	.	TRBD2	TGTGCCAGCAGCCGACTCGCCTCACTAGCGGGGGGAACCGGGGAGCTGTTTTTT	CASSRLASLAGGTGELFF
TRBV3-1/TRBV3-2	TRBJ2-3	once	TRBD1	TGTGCCAGCAGCCACCGACAGGGGAAAGGAGCAGATACGCAGTATTTT	CASSHRQGKGADTQYF
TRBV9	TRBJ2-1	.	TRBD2	TGTGCCAGCAGCGTAGCCGGGGACTACTACAATGAGCAGTTCTTC	CASSVAGDYYNEQFF
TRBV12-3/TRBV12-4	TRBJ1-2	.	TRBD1	TGTGCCAGCAGTTTAGGAGGGGGCGTCACCTTC	CASSLGGGVTF
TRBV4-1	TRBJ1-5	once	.	TGCGCCAGCAGCCAAGATCTGTACAGGGTCGATCAGCCCCAGCATTTT	CASSQDLYRVDQPQHF
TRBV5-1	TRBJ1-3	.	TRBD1	TGCGCCAGCAGCTCAAACCAGGGGGCTGGAAACACCATATATTTT	CASSSNQGAGNTIYF
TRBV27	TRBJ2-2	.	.	TGTGCCAGCAGTTTATGGGGAGGATCCGGGGAGCTGTTTTTT	CASSLWGGSGELFF
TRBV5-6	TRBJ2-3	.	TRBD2	TGTGCCAGCAGCTTAAGACTAGCGGTGGGGCGTAGTACAGATACGCAGTATTTT	CASSLRLAVGRSTDTQYF
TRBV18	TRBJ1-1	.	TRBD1	TGTGCCAGCTCCCCGGGACAGGGAAAGACTGAAGCTTTCTTT	CASSPGQGKTEAFF
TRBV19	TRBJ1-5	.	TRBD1	TGTGCCAGTAGAGGTTTGACAGGGAATCAGCCCCAGCATTTT	CASRGLTGNQPQHF
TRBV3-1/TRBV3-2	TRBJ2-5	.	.	TGTGCCAGCAGCCAAGATCCTCGGAGGTGGGAGACCCAGTACTTC	CASSQDPRRWETQYF
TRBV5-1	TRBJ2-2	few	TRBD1	TGCGCCAGCAGCCCGACAGGGGCGAACACCGGGGAGCTGTTTTTT	CASSPTGANTGELFF
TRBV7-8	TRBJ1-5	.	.	TGTGCCAGCAGCTTATTCCCCAGAAATAGCAATCAGCCCCAGCATTTT	CASSLFPRNSNQPQHF
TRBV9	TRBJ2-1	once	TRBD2	TGTGCCAGCAGCTCCGGGGGGGCCGGCGATGAGCAGTTCTTC	CASSSGGAGDEQFF
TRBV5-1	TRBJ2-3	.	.	TGCGCCAGCAGCTTGGAACTAGCCCTCACAGATACGCAGTATTTT	CASSLELALTDTQYF
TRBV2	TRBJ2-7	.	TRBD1	TGTGCCAGCAGTCGGACAGGCTACGAGCAGTACTTC	CASSRTGYEQYF
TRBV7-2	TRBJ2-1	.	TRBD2	TGTGCCAGCAGCGCCGGACTTCTAGCGGGGTCCTACAATGAGCAGTTCTTC	CASSAGLLAGSYNEQFF
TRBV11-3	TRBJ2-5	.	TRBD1	TGTGCCAGCAGCTCCGGACAGGCGATCCAAGAGACCCAGTACTTC	CASSSGQAIQETQYF
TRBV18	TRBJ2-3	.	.	TGTGCCAGCTCACCATTAAGCGGAAGCACAGATACGCAGTATTTT	CASSPLSGSTDTQYF
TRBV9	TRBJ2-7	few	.	TGTGCCAGCAGCGTAGGAGGGAGCTCCTACGAGCAGTACTTC	CASSVGGSSYEQYF
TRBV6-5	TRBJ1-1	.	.	TGTGCCAGCAGTTCAAAAAAGAACACTGAAGCTTTCTTT	CASSSKKNTEAFF
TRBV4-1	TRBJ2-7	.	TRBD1	TGCGCCAGCAGCCAAGATCATCGTGGACAGGGGGATTCAACCTACGAGCAGTACTTC	CASSQDHRGQGDSTYEQYF
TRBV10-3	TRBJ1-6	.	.	TGTGCCATCAGTGAGGGACAGAGGGATTCACCCCTCCACTTT	CAISEGQRDSPLHF
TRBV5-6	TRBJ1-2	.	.	TGTGCCAGCAGCTTGGACGGACAGACTTATGGCTACACCTTC	CASSLDGQTYGYTF
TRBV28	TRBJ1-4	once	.	TGTGCCACCCTAGCTTCCGGCGGACTGTTTTTT	CATLASGGLFF
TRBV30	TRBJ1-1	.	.	TGTGCCTGGTCCTTAAGCGGGGTAGGCACTGAAGCTTTCTTT	CAWSLSGVGTEAFF
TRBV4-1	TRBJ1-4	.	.	TGCGCCAGCAGCCAACCTACCGGGTTTGAAAAACTGTTTTTT	CASSQPTGFEKLFF
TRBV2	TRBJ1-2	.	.	TGTGCCAGCAGTGGGGGGGGCACTTACTATGGCTACACCTTC	CASSGGGTYYGYTF
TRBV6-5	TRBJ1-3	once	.	TGTGCCAGTACCGCTAGGGACAACTCTGGAAACACCATATATTTT	CASTARDNSGNTIYF
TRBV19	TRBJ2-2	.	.	TGTGCCAGTAGTATCCAGAAGACGAACACCGGGGAGCTGTTTTTT	CASSIQKTNTGELFF
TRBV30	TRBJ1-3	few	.	TGTGCCTCCACAGGGCTCTCTGGAAACACCATATATTTT	CASTGLSGNTIYF
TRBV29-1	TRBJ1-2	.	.	TGCAGCGTTGAAGATCGACAGGCATCCTATGGCTACACCTTC	CSVEDRQASYGYTF
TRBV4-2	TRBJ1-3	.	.	TGTGCCAGCAGCCAAGAAATCTACGAAGGGGAATCTGGAAACACCATATATTTT	CASSQEIYEGESGNTIYF
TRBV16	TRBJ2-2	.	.	TGTGCCAGCAGCCAATTGCGGGGTACCGGGGAGCTGTTTTTT	CASSQLRGTGELFF
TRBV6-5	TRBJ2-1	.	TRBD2	TGTGCCAGCAGTTACGGCGGGGGGGCCGTGAGTGAGCAGTTCTTC	CASSYGGGAVSEQFF
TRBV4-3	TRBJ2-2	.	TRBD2	TGCGCCAGCAGGCGCACCGGGACTAGCGGTTCGAACACCGGGGAGCTGTTTTTT	CASRRTGTSGSNTGELFF